These 18 T cell receptor beta chains were sequenced from one sample in a study of OX40 agonist ivuxolimab in advanced cancers. TCRdb's copy holds only in-frame clones and misses some; the assay was immunoSEQ multiplex PCR. The table includes about 50,000 clones, 90% to 95% detected once. This specimen consisted of CD4+ or CD8+ T cells sorted from blood, obtained in a trial of the OX40 agonist ivuxolimab. Receptor source: an adult with an advanced solid tumor such as melanoma, head and neck, liver or kidney cancer.

The chain employs TRBV9 and TRBJ2-1, with 10 bases identical to TRBD2. This CDR3 comprises 14 residues. V dropped 6 bases and J dropped 7; count of bases not matched to a gene: 7. Looked up from germline, CDR1 is SGDLS and CDR2 is YYNGEE. In nucleotides, the CDR3 is TGTGCCAGCAACCCTAGCGGGAGTAGGAATGAGCAGTTCTTC. Its translation is CASNPSGSRNEQFF.

V usage is TRBV4-3 and J usage is TRBJ2-1, with D hard to call. Germline values: CDR1 LGHNA, CDR2 YSLEER. V lost 1 base, J lost 7 bases, and 8 bases lay in between. The CDR3 length is 13 residues. This CDR3 is CASSQAIHNEQFF. In DNA, the CDR3 is TGCGCCAGCAGCCAAGCGATCCATAATGAGCAGTTCTTC.

This clone was observed once. The V gene is TRBV6-5, the J gene TRBJ2-7, with D possibly TRBD2 on 7 matching bases. Germline V lookup: CDR1 MNHEY, CDR2 SVGAGI. V lost 6 bases and J 2 bases, leaving 14 bases between the germline ends. This CDR3 is 14 amino acids long. The CDR3 region is CASSPLGGPYEQYF. The CDR3 nucleotides read TGTGCCAGCAGCCCCCTGGGGGGGCCCTACGAGCAGTACTTC.

This chain links TRBV15 with TRBJ2-1; 9 bases are a match to TRBD1. Per the germline V gene, CDR1 is LNHNV and CDR2 is YYDKDF (reference sequence). V gave up 4 bases and J gave up 7 bases; unmatched junction bases: 8. The CDR3 sequence is 15 residues long. The CDR3 nucleotides read TGTGCCACCAGCATACTCCGACAGGGGGGGAATGAGCAGTTCTTC. It specifies CATSILRQGGNEQFF.

The CDR3 sequence is CASSHRGQGPYNEQFF. CDR3 bases: TGCGCCAGCAGCCATCGCGGACAGGGGCCCTACAATGAGCAGTTCTTC. This chain connects TRBV4-1 to TRBJ2-1; 9 bases agree with TRBD1. Germline assignment: CDR1 MGHRA and CDR2 YSYEKL. Trimming at V came to 3 bases and at J to 2 bases, leaving 5 bases not matched to a gene. The CDR3 covers 16 residues.

This clone was counted only a few times. This chain connects TRBV6-6 to TRBJ2-1; 13 positions agree with TRBD2. After removal of 2 bases from V and 7 bases from J, the junction contained 2 bases not matched to a gene. Per the germline V gene, CDR1 is MNHNY and CDR2 is SVGAGI (reference sequence). This CDR3 is built from 15 residues. CDR3 sequence: CASSYRLAGGNEQFF. The CDR3 region has the DNA TGTGCCAGCAGTTACCGACTAGCGGGAGGAAATGAGCAGTTCTTC.

This chain joins TRBV6-6 and TRBJ1-5, with D perhaps matching TRBD1 (6 bases). Germline V lookup: CDR1 MNHNY, CDR2 SVGAGI (reference sequence). The V gene lost 5 bases and the J gene lost 4 bases, with 18 bases spanning the gap. The CDR3 length is 16 residues. In DNA, the CDR3 is TGTGCCAGCAGTGCACAGGGTTTTGGGGGTAATCAGCCCCAGCATTTT. Its translation: CASSAQGFGGNQPQHF.

The chain joins TRBV4-3 to TRBJ2-7, with 7 nucleotides matching TRBD1. The CDR3 spans 15 residues. Germline CDR1 is LGHNA and CDR2 is YSLEER. J lost 1 base, V lost 4 bases, and 7 bases had no gene match. The CDR3 loop is CASSPRQGTSYEQYF. The CDR3 coding sequence is TGCGCCAGCAGCCCGCGACAGGGAACATCCTACGAGCAGTACTTC.

V is TRBV11-2 and J is TRBJ1-1, with a tentative D call TRBD1 (5 bases). The CDR3 loop spans 14 amino acids. V was clipped by 10 bases and J by 6 bases, with 21 bases between them. Looked up from germline, CDR1 is SGHAT and CDR2 is FQNNGV. Here the CDR3 DNA reads TGTGCCATCCTGACGGGGACGCTAAGGGCTGAAGCTTTCTTT. Translated, it gives CAILTGTLRAEAFF.

The chain recombines TRBV4-1 with TRBJ2-1; D unresolved. The CDR3 is made up of 12 amino acids. Germline-derived CDR1 and CDR2 are MGHRA and YSYEKL. V lost 0 bases to trimming and J lost 8 bases, with 5 bases between them. The CDR3 DNA reads TGCGCCAGCAGCCAAGATAGGGATGAGCAGTTCTTC. This gives the protein CASSQDRDEQFF.

V gene TRBV6-5 combines with J gene TRBJ2-1; D is unresolved. The germline V gene has CDR1 MNHEY and CDR2 SVGAGI. V lost 5 bases and J lost 8, with 10 bases in between. The CDR3 extends over 12 amino acids. The CDR3 region is CASSTGYDEQFF. The DNA for the CDR3 is TGTGCCAGCAGTACCGGTTATGATGAGCAGTTCTTC.

The chain links TRBV7-9 to TRBJ2-7, with a weak D call TRBD2 (7 bases). CDR1 is SEHNR, CDR2 FQNEAQ, per germline (reference sequence). The V gene lost 4 bases and the J gene lost 2 bases, with 27 bases spanning the gap. The CDR3 has 19 amino acids. The CDR3 coding sequence is TGTGCCAGCAGCTGGGAGGGACATCCCCCGCTTGGGGGCCCCTACGAGCAGTACTTC. The encoded protein is CASSWEGHPPLGGPYEQYF.

A note on this clone: This specimen includes other DNA sequences encoding the same CDR3. The rearrangement links TRBV18 to TRBJ1-3; 7 bases map to TRBD1. J lost 0 bases, V lost 3 bases, and 2 bases had no gene match. The CDR3 length is 15 residues. Germline V gene lookup returns CDR1 KGHSH and CDR2 LQKENI. As DNA, the CDR3 is TGTGCCAGCTCACCTGACAGGGACTCTGGAAACACCATATATTTT. Amino acid sequence: CASSPDRDSGNTIYF.

The rearrangement uses TRBV27 and TRBJ2-1; 9 nucleotides align to TRBD1. The V gene end was trimmed by 5 bases and the J gene end by 4 bases; junction bases not matched to a gene: 9. CDR1 and CDR2 from the germline V gene are MNHEY and SMNVEV (reference sequence). This CDR3 has 16 amino acids. CDR3 in DNA: TGTGCCAGCAGTCGGGGACAGGGAAGGGGTTACAATGAGCAGTTCTTC. This translates into CASSRGQGRGYNEQFF.

The chain employs TRBV18 and TRBJ2-1; 10 nucleotides agree with TRBD1. Germline CDR1 reads KGHSH; CDR2 reads LQKENI. Trimming cost V 4 bases and J 1 base; bases outside gene matches: 1. CDR3 length: 15 amino acids. The chain's CDR3 is CASSRDRGSYNEQFF. The CDR3 bases are TGTGCCAGCTCACGGGACAGGGGTTCCTACAATGAGCAGTTCTTC.

The CDR3 spells CASSPGGNEKLFF. The DNA for the CDR3 is TGTGCCAGCAGTCCGGGAGGTAATGAAAAACTGTTTTTT. V usage is TRBV27 and J usage is TRBJ1-4; D unresolved. V was pared by 5 bases and J by 4 bases, with 8 bases between. The CDR3 is made up of 13 amino acids. The germline V gene has CDR1 MNHEY and CDR2 SMNVEV (reference sequence).

This chain connects TRBV4-1 to TRBJ1-5; D call uncertain. Germline V CDR1 and CDR2: MGHRA, YSYEKL. The CDR3 runs to 15 residues. V was pared by 3 bases and J by 5 bases, with 14 bases between. In nucleotides, the CDR3 is TGCGCCAGCAGCCAGCAAGACACCCCCTATCAGCCCCAGCATTTT. This codes for CASSQQDTPYQPQHF.

V and J are TRBV23-1 and TRBJ2-7; 9 nucleotides line up with TRBD1. TRBV23-1 is treated as an ORF (open reading frame) with a function not yet certain. The CDR3 runs 16 residues. V trimming: 7 bases; J trimming: 4 bases; junction bases outside the gene matches: 14. CDR3 sequence reads: CASNPPLGQGFYEQYF. The CDR3 nucleotides read TGCGCCAGCAACCCTCCGCTGGGACAGGGTTTTTACGAGCAGTACTTC.